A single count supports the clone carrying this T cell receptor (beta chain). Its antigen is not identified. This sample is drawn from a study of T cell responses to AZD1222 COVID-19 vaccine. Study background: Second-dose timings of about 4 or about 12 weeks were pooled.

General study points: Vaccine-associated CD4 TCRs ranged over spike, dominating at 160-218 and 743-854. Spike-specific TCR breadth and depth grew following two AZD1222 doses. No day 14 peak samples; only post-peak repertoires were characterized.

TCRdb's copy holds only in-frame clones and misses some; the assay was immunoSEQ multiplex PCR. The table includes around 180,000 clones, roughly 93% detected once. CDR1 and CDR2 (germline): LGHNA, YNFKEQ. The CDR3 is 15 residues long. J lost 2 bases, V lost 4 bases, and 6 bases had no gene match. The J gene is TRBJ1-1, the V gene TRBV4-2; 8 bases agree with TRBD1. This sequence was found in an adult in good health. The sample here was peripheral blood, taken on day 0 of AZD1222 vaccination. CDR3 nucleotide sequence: TGTGCCAGCAGCCCGGCAGGGGGCGTTAACACTGAAGCTTTCTTT. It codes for CASSPAGGVNTEAFF.